The clone carrying this T cell receptor beta chain came up once. What it binds is unknown. Vbeta (60) and Jbeta (13) primers were used in the PCR. The method was immunoSEQ multiplex PCR; TCRdb's version includes in-frame clones alone and lacks a portion of them. The top ten clones hold 5.4% of a sample with about 110,000 clones, roughly 69% of them seen once. This sample was taken from a study of cytomegalovirus exposure and HLA in healthy donors. On the study more broadly: For the roughly 400 genotyped donors, 75% to 90% fell within the Caucasian-associated ancestry cluster.

Broader study findings: In vitro testing confirmed three CMV-associated chains as specific for CMV antigens.

This CDR3 spans 14 amino acids. The germline CDR1 and CDR2 sequences are KGHSH and LQKENI. The V segment lost 8 bases and the J segment 0 bases; nucleotides outside the gene matches: 4. The receptor was isolated from a woman between 65 and 79 years old in good health and CMV-seropositive. The rearrangement links TRBV18 to TRBJ1-5, with 7 bases aligning to TRBD1. The sample taken for sequencing was PBMCs. The CDR3 DNA reads TGTGCCAGCGGGACAGCACTTAGCAATCAGCCCCAGCATTTT. It is translated as CASGTALSNQPQHF.